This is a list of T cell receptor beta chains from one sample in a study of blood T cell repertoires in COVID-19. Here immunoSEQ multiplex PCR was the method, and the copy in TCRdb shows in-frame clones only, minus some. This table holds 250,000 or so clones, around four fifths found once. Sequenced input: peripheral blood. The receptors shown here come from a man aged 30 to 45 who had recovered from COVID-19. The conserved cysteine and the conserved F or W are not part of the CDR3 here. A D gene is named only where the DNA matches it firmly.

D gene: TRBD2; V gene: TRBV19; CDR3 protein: ASRLAGGPYEQF
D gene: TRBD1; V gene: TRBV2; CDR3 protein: ASSEQGQGDGYT
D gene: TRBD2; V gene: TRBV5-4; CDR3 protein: ASSFDSGGWRTDTQY
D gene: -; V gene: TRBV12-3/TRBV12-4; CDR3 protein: ASSAPGAQPQH
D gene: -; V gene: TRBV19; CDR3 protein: ASSIIRSGTGANVLT
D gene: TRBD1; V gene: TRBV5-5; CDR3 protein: ASSADPGQKETQY
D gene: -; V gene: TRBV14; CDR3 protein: ASSDTGTPGNTIY
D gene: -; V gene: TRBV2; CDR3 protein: ASGQKETQY
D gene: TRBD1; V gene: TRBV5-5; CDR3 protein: ASSADRGNSPLH
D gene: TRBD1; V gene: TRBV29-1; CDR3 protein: SAMGQGNTEAF
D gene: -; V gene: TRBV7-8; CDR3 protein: ASSLRVGGPYGYT
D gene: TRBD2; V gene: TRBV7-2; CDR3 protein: ASSFLAGEGGTQY
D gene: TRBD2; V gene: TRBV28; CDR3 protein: ASRRERGGPFRGEQY
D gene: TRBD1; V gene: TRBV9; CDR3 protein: ASSAGQGALSEAF
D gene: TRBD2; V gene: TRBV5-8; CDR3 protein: ASSPLSGVTDTQY
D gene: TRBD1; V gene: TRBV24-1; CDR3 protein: ATSDPGTGGPETQY
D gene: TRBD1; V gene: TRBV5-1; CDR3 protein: ASTKGGTHTGELF
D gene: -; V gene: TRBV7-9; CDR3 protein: ASSLGLHNEQF
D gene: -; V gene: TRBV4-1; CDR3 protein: ASSQGILSRSGNTEAF
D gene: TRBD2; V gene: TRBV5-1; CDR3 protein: ASSLSGGEETQY
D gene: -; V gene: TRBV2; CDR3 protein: ASTPRGGGFYGYT
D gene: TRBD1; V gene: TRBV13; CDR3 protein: ASSPRIRDRWSFSGNTIY
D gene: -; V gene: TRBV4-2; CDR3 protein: ASSQEQGTLSPLH
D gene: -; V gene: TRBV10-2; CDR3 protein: ASSDVRLNTEAF
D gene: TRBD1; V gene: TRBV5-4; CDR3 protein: ASSPAPIGTVSGGYT
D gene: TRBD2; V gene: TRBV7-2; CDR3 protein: ASSSSGGSYNEQF
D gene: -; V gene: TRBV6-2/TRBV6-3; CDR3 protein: ASSPLDRLNTEAF
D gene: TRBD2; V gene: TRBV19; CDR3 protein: ASSNLAGDLYNEQF
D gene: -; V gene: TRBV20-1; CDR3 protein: SAIGQALQH
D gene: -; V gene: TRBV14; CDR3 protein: ASSQGVITGELF
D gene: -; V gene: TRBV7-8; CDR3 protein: ASSPRGVGGKNTEAF
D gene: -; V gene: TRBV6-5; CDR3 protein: ASSYSVRSGNTIY